This passage covers 30 T cell receptor beta chains from one sample sequenced in a study of T cell repertoires and HLA-DP antigens. No antigen is known for these receptors. The assay was immunoSEQ multiplex PCR, and TCRdb's table has in-frame clones only and misses some. The sample has approximately 100,000 clones; 86% are singletons. The specimen was CD4+ T cells from PBMCs. Receptors originate from a man aged 50-60 years in good health and CMV-seronegative.

The chain is built from TRBV4-1 and TRBJ1-4; no clear D. Germline assignment: CDR1 MGHRA and CDR2 YSYEKL. The CDR3 totals 14 residues. V lost 0 bases and J 7 bases, leaving 9 bases between the germline ends. This CDR3 is CASSQEAVGEKLFF. CDR3 sequence (DNA): TGCGCCAGCAGCCAAGAGGCAGTTGGTGAAAAACTGTTTTTT.

The chain is built from TRBV6-5 and TRBJ1-1; weak D call: TRBD1 (5 bases). Germline V gene data show CDR1 as MNHEY and CDR2 as SVGAGI. The CDR3 is made up of 14 amino acids. The V gene lost 5 bases and the J gene lost 1 base, with 11 bases spanning the gap. The CDR3 sequence: CASSGAGRNTEAFF. The CDR3 DNA reads as TGTGCCAGCAGTGGGGCAGGGAGGAACACTGAAGCTTTCTTT.

CDR3 region: CASSRLAGLPDTQYF. The CDR3 DNA reads as TGTGCCAGCAGTCGGCTAGCGGGTCTCCCGGATACGCAGTATTTT. The genes are TRBV6-4 and TRBJ2-3, with 8 bases matching TRBD2. Germline CDR1 reads MRHNA; CDR2 reads SNTAGT. V shed 5 bases and J 6 bases; nucleotides not matched to a gene: 10. CDR3 length equals 15 residues.

This chain links TRBV2 with TRBJ1-5; D not certain. Germline CDR1 SNHLY, CDR2 FYNNEI. The ends were cut back, 4 bases at V and 7 bases at J, with 17 bases in the middle. CDR3 length: 15 residues. CDR3 nucleotide sequence: TGTGCCAGCAGTGGGCAGATAGGGAAAGGGCAGCCCCAGCATTTT. Amino acid sequence: CASSGQIGKGQPQHF.

J is TRBJ2-6 and V is TRBV15; D not certain. Trimming pared 0 bases from V and 2 bases from J, leaving 8 bases between. The CDR3 is made up of 16 amino acids. The germline gives CDR1 LNHNV, CDR2 YYDKDF (reference sequence). CDR3 nucleotide sequence: TGTGCCACCAGCAGAGATGGTGTGGCTGGGGCCAACGTCCTGACTTTC. Translation gives CATSRDGVAGANVLTF.

The J gene is TRBJ2-1, the V gene TRBV30, with 9 bases that match TRBD2. This CDR3 region has 15 residues. From germline, CDR1 is GTSNPN and CDR2 SVGIG (reference sequence). The V and J ends lost 1 base and 6 bases, in that order; junction bases with no gene match: 7. The CDR3 region is CAWSELGTSTNEQFF. The CDR3 DNA reads TGTGCCTGGAGTGAGTTGGGGACTAGCACCAATGAGCAGTTCTTC.

To note about this clone: The junction departs from germline at one end; a sequencing error may be responsible. The chain links TRBV7-8 to TRBJ1-1; D not resolved. The CDR3 has 14 amino acids. From germline, CDR1 is SGHVS and CDR2 FQNEAQ. CDR3 loop: CAGSRGPTNTEAFF. CDR3 bases: TGTGCCGGCAGTAGAGGACCGACGAACACTGAAGCTTTCTTT.

This clone has more than one count but fewer than ten. The chain recombines TRBV2 with TRBJ1-1; D not resolved. The CDR3 sequence is 13 residues long. Germline-derived CDR1 and CDR2 are SNHLY and FYNNEI. Trimming removed 7 bases at V and 1 base at J, with 10 bases between. The CDR3 bases are TGTGCCAGCAATTGGAACTCGAACACTGAAGCTTTCTTT. It encodes CASNWNSNTEAFF.

The V and J genes are TRBV27 and TRBJ2-7, with D unresolved. The length of the CDR3 is 13 residues. Trimming removed 0 bases at V and 1 base at J, with 4 bases between. Germline loops: CDR1 MNHEY, CDR2 SMNVEV (reference sequence). CDR3 nucleotide sequence: TGTGCCAGCAGTTTATCTAGGTCCTACGAGCAGTACTTC. This codes for CASSLSRSYEQYF.

The J gene is TRBJ1-2, the V gene TRBV5-4, with TRBD1 identical over 7 bases. This CDR3 region has 14 residues. J gave up 2 bases and V 3 bases, and 4 bases lay outside the gene matches. Germline CDR1 is SGHNT and CDR2 is YYREEE (reference sequence). Here the CDR3 DNA reads TGTGCCAGCAGCTCCTTAGGGGGCAACTATGGCTACACCTTC. Translation: CASSSLGGNYGYTF.

This clone was seen a handful of times. The rearrangement uses TRBV18 and TRBJ2-3; no firm D call. V shed 4 bases and J shed 1 base, with 6 bases lying between them. There are 13 residues in the CDR3. Germline loops: CDR1 KGHSH, CDR2 LQKENI. The CDR3 sequence: CASSRDGTDTQYF. CDR3 bases: TGTGCCAGCTCACGAGACGGCACAGATACGCAGTATTTT.

This clone occurred once. The rearrangement links TRBV15 to TRBJ2-2; the D is unclear. Germline CDR1 reads LNHNV; CDR2 reads YYDKDF (reference sequence). Between the trimmed V and J ends, which lost 0 bases and 8 bases, there was a span of 13 bases. The CDR3 sequence is 15 residues long. The CDR3 is CATSRDRPGVGELFF. The CDR3 region has the DNA TGTGCCACCAGCAGAGACCGCCCTGGGGTGGGGGAGCTGTTTTTT.

This sequence joins TRBV5-1 and TRBJ2-1; the D gene is possibly TRBD2 (6 bases). The CDR3 has 15 residues. The germline CDR1 and CDR2 sequences are SGHRS and YFSETQ. The ends were cut back, 0 bases at V and 3 bases at J, with 10 bases in the middle. The CDR3 here is CASSLELALYNEQFF. CDR3 DNA sequence: TGCGCCAGCAGCTTGGAGCTAGCGCTCTACAATGAGCAGTTCTTC.

This clone turned up a few times. This chain links TRBV13 with TRBJ1-1; no clear D gene. The length of the CDR3 is 14 residues. The V gene's germline CDR1 is PRHDT and CDR2 FYEKMQ (reference sequence). Between the trimmed V and J ends, which lost 5 bases and 7 bases, there was a span of 17 bases. This chain's CDR3 is CASSLLISSREAFF. CDR3 coding DNA: TGTGCCAGCAGCCTCTTAATTAGCAGCCGTGAAGCTTTCTTT.

V is TRBV11-2 and J is TRBJ2-2, with 11 bases identical to TRBD2. V trimming: 6 bases; J trimming: 6 bases; junction bases outside the gene matches: 6. Germline V gives CDR1 SGHAT, CDR2 FQNNGV. CDR3 size: 15 residues. The DNA of the CDR3 is TGTGCCAGCAGTCCGGTAGCGGGAGGGTCCGGGGAGCTGTTTTTT. Residues: CASSPVAGGSGELFF.

In this sample, this clone turned up once. This chain connects TRBV9 to TRBJ2-3; possible D gene TRBD1, 5 bases. The CDR3 has 16 amino acids. From germline, CDR1 is SGDLS and CDR2 YYNGEE. V was shortened by 2 bases and J by 0 bases, with 13 bases between the two germline ends. This CDR3 is CASSVLEGASTDTQYF. CDR3 sequence (DNA): TGTGCCAGCAGCGTTTTGGAAGGGGCTAGCACAGATACGCAGTATTTT.

The V gene is TRBV11-1, the J gene TRBJ2-2; TRBD1 is a possible D gene (6 bases). The V end was cut by 7 bases, the J end by 4 bases, with 19 bases between. CDR1 is SGHAT, CDR2 FQDESV, per germline (reference sequence). CDR3 length: 16 amino acids. Here the CDR3 reads CASTRGRGSFTGELFF. In nucleotides, the CDR3 is TGTGCCAGCACTCGTGGCAGGGGATCTTTCACCGGGGAGCTGTTTTTT.

V usage is TRBV15 and J usage is TRBJ2-3; D ambiguous. This CDR3 comprises 14 residues. V was pared by 3 bases and J by 4 bases, with 11 bases between. Germline V gene sequence: CDR1 LNHNV, CDR2 YYDKDF (reference sequence). The CDR3 sequence is CATSRSLSSDTQYF. In nucleotides, the CDR3 is TGTGCCACCAGCAGGTCCTTGAGTTCAGATACGCAGTATTTT.

As to this clone: This may be a read error: a much more frequent sequence differs by one nucleotide. V usage is TRBV5-1 and J usage is TRBJ2-7, with D possibly being TRBD1 (5 bases). Germline V gene lookup returns CDR1 SGHRS and CDR2 YFSETQ. The CDR3 runs to 15 residues. The V end lost 1 base, the J end lost 2 bases, and 13 bases lay between the germline ends. In nucleotides, the CDR3 is TGCGCCAGCAGCTTGTGGCAACCGACAGCCTACGAGCAGTACTTC. Its protein product is CASSLWQPTAYEQYF.

The rearrangement links TRBV18 to TRBJ2-7, with TRBD2 as a possible D gene (5 bases). CDR3 length: 15 amino acids. CDR1 is KGHSH and CDR2 is LQKENI in the germline V gene. V dropped 4 bases and J dropped 5 bases, with 18 bases sitting between them. CDR3 amino acids: CASSQSSHRGDEQYF. CDR3 DNA sequence: TGTGCCAGCTCACAATCAAGTCATCGGGGAGACGAGCAGTACTTC.

The J gene is TRBJ2-7, the V gene TRBV6-5, with D perhaps TRBD2 (5 bases). Germline V gene sequence: CDR1 MNHEY, CDR2 SVGAGI. Trimming stripped 0 bases from V and 3 bases from J, with 15 bases between. The CDR3 is made up of 16 amino acids. The CDR3 sequence is CASSYSRAPSLYEQYF. In DNA, the CDR3 is TGTGCCAGCAGTTACTCGAGGGCACCGAGTCTCTACGAGCAGTACTTC.

The genes are TRBV6-6 and TRBJ1-2; possible D gene TRBD1, 6 bases. Germline V gene data show CDR1 as MNHNY and CDR2 as SVGAGI (reference sequence). Trimming left V 4 bases short and J 6 bases short, with 12 bases between. The CDR3 spans 13 residues. The CDR3 here is CASSLQGSDGYTF. CDR3 coding DNA: TGTGCCAGCAGTTTACAGGGCAGCGATGGCTACACCTTC.

The table lists this clone with a few counts. The chain recombines TRBV11-2 with TRBJ1-3; possible D gene TRBD1, 5 bases. Germline CDR1 is SGHAT and CDR2 is FQNNGV. V lost 2 bases, J lost 0 bases, and 11 bases lay in between. The CDR3 has 16 residues. The CDR3 DNA reads as TGTGCCAGCAGCTTAACTACAGGACACTCTGGAAACACCATATATTTT. This encodes CASSLTTGHSGNTIYF.

This rearrangement joins TRBV25-1 to TRBJ1-1; D is perhaps TRBD1 (6 bases). Trimming removed 7 bases from V and 0 bases from J, with 12 bases in between. The CDR3 runs 14 residues. Germline CDR1 reads MGHDK; CDR2 reads SYGVNS. CDR3 sequence reads: CASKPGHMNTEAFF. The CDR3 DNA sequence: TGTGCCAGCAAACCGGGACACATGAACACTGAAGCTTTCTTT.

The chain links TRBV5-4 to TRBJ1-1; 9 bases fit TRBD1. Germline V gives CDR1 SGHNT, CDR2 YYREEE (reference sequence). This CDR3 comprises 14 residues. V gave up 4 bases and J gave up 5 bases; unmatched junction bases: 6. The CDR3 sequence is CASSIRQGGTEAFF. In DNA form, the CDR3 reads TGTGCCAGCAGCATAAGACAGGGGGGAACTGAAGCTTTCTTT.

The V call is TRBV6-4, the J call TRBJ1-2, with 8 nucleotides matching TRBD1. Germline loops: CDR1 MRHNA, CDR2 SNTAGT. This CDR3 is built from 16 residues. With V trimmed by 0 bases and J by 2 bases, 5 bases remained unmatched. This chain's CDR3 is CASSDSRTGRNYGYTF. CDR3 DNA: TGTGCCAGCAGTGACTCTAGGACAGGGAGGAACTATGGCTACACCTTC.

The V call is TRBV25-1, the J call TRBJ2-1, with no clear D. Germline CDR1 is MGHDK and CDR2 is SYGVNS. Deletions cut 5 bases from V and 6 bases from J, with 8 bases between. The CDR3 is 12 amino acids. The CDR3 loop reads CASSPLFNEQFF. In DNA form, the CDR3 reads TGTGCCAGCAGTCCACTATTCAATGAGCAGTTCTTC.

This rearrangement joins TRBV19 to TRBJ1-3; possibly TRBD1 for D (5 bases). Germline V gene sequence: CDR1 LNHDA, CDR2 SQIVND (reference sequence). Trimming left V 3 bases short and J 0 bases short, with 6 bases between. The CDR3 is 14 residues long. CDR3 bases: TGTGCCAGTAGTATGGGGACCTCTGGAAACACCATATATTTT. Translating gives CASSMGTSGNTIYF.

The CDR3 loop reads CASSSPLHRQGGENTIYF. CDR3 nucleotides: TGTGCCAGCAGCTCGCCACTTCACCGACAGGGGGGAGAAAACACCATATATTTT. This chain links TRBV11-2 with TRBJ1-3, with TRBD1 matching 9 bases. CDR3 size: 18 residues. After removal of 4 bases from V and 6 bases from J, the junction contained 16 bases not matched to a gene. Germline V gene lookup returns CDR1 SGHAT and CDR2 FQNNGV.

The chain carries TRBV19 and TRBJ1-1; 7 bases line up with TRBD1. V gave up 7 bases and J gave up 6 bases; unmatched junction bases: 8. The germline V gene encodes CDR1 LNHDA and CDR2 SQIVND (reference sequence). CDR3 size: 13 residues. CDR3 bases: TGTGCCAGTATTCCTGACAGGGCCTCTGAAGCTTTCTTT. Translated: CASIPDRASEAFF. The full variable domain, in which reference TRBV19 and TRBJ1-1 provide the parts outside the CDR3, is DGGITQSPKYLFRKEGQNVTLSCEQNLNHDAMYWYRQDPGQGLRLIYYSQIVNDFQKGDIAEGYSVSREKKESFPLTVTSAQKNPTAFYLCASIPDRASEAFFGQGTRLTVV.